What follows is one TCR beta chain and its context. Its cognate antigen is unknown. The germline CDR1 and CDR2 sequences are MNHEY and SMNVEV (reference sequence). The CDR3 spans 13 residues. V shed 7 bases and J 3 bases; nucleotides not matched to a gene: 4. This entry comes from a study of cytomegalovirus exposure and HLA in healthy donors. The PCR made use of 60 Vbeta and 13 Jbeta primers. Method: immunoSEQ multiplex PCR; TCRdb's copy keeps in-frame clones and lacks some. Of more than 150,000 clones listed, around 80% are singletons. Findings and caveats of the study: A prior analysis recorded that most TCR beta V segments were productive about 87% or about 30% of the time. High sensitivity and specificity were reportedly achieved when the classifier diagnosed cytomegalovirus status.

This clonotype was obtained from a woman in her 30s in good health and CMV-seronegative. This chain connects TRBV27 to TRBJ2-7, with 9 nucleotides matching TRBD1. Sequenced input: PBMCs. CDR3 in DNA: TGTGCCAGCAAGGGACAGGGAGACTACGAGCAGTACTTC. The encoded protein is CASKGQGDYEQYF.